The 31 T cell receptor beta chains below all came from one sample that was sequenced in a study of technical replicates of blood from a few donors. Using immunoSEQ multiplex PCR, the repertoire was profiled, and TCRdb retains in-frame clones only, with some absent. The repertoire includes about 84,000 clones, just under 95% of them detected once, and around 0.3% sits in the top ten. Material for sequencing was T cells isolated from PBMCs. Receptors originate from a human donor in good health.

This clone was seen just once. The chain uses TRBV7-9 and TRBJ1-2; no clear D gene. Germline lookup yields CDR1 SEHNR and CDR2 FQNEAQ (reference sequence). The CDR3 spans 15 residues. V was shortened by 5 bases and J by 5 bases, with 18 bases between the two germline ends. CDR3 in amino acids: CASSTSSEALYGYTF. The CDR3 nucleotides read TGTGCCAGCAGCACAAGCTCCGAGGCACTGTATGGCTACACCTTC.

The gene calls are TRBV7-8 and TRBJ1-5; 8 positions match TRBD1. The CDR3 is 15 amino acids. Germline V lookup: CDR1 SGHVS, CDR2 FQNEAQ. Trimming at V came to 3 bases and at J to 4 bases, leaving 5 bases not matched to a gene. CDR3 bases: TGTGCCAGCAGCTTCGACAGGGGTAGTAATCAGCCCCAGCATTTT. It translates to CASSFDRGSNQPQHF.

V is TRBV2 and J is TRBJ2-1; 14 positions match TRBD2. This CDR3 region has 19 residues. V was pared by 6 bases and J by 0 bases, with 10 bases of the junction left unmatched. From germline, CDR1 is SNHLY and CDR2 FYNNEI. The CDR3 DNA reads TGTGCCAGCAGGGCCGGACTAGCGGGAGGCCTTAGCTCCTACAATGAGCAGTTCTTC. Translation: CASRAGLAGGLSSYNEQFF.

The V gene is TRBV28, the J gene TRBJ2-3; D may be TRBD1 (5 bases). This CDR3 comprises 15 residues. Germline-derived CDR1 and CDR2 are MDHEN and SYDVKM. Trimming shortened V by 10 bases and J by 5 bases, and 22 bases separated the two germline ends. The CDR3 bases are TGTGCCACACTACCTTATGCCGGTCAGGGAGATACGCAGTATTTT. This encodes CATLPYAGQGDTQYF.

This chain connects TRBV19 to TRBJ1-2, with 9 positions matching TRBD1. V trimming: 7 bases; J trimming: 6 bases; junction bases outside the gene matches: 6. The CDR3 runs to 13 residues. Germline loops: CDR1 LNHDA, CDR2 SQIVND (reference sequence). Written as DNA, the CDR3 is TGTGCCAGTAACAACAGGGGGCCCCATGGCTACACCTTC. Translation gives CASNNRGPHGYTF.

The J gene is TRBJ2-7, the V gene TRBV7-9, with 10 bases fitting TRBD2. The CDR3 sequence is 15 residues long. Germline-derived CDR1 and CDR2 are SEHNR and FQNEAQ (reference sequence). V lost 0 bases, J lost 5 bases, and 4 bases stayed unmatched. The CDR3: CASSLASGRSHEQYF. The CDR3 DNA follows: TGTGCCAGCAGCTTAGCTAGCGGGAGGTCCCACGAGCAGTACTTC.

This chain links TRBV5-1 with TRBJ1-1; no clear D. Germline V gene sequence: CDR1 SGHRS, CDR2 YFSETQ. CDR3 length: 14 residues. V lost 0 bases and J lost 2, with 8 bases in between. For the CDR3, the DNA is TGCGCCAGCAGCTTGGAGCCAGGCAACACTGAAGCTTTCTTT. Its translation is CASSLEPGNTEAFF.

The chain recombines TRBV7-9 with TRBJ2-7, with a tentative D call TRBD1 (6 bases). The V gene's germline CDR1 is SEHNR and CDR2 FQNEAQ (reference sequence). This CDR3 contains 14 residues. V gave up 4 bases and J gave up 3 bases, with 13 bases separating them. This CDR3 reads CASSSEAGVYEQYF. CDR3 in DNA: TGTGCCAGCAGCTCCGAAGCAGGGGTCTACGAGCAGTACTTC.

The rearrangement links TRBV9 to TRBJ1-3; D gene unclear. The V gene lost 4 bases and the J gene lost 1 base, with 15 bases spanning the gap. CDR1 SGDLS and CDR2 YYNGEE come from the germline V gene. There are 16 residues in the CDR3. CDR3 sequence: CASSSSLDPSGNTIYF. CDR3 sequence (DNA): TGTGCCAGCAGCTCTAGCTTGGACCCGTCTGGAAACACCATATATTTT.

CDR3 sequence reads: CASRSQGPQETQYF. CDR3 DNA: TGTGCCAGCAGGTCACAGGGCCCGCAAGAGACCCAGTACTTC. The chain carries TRBV7-9 and TRBJ2-5; D might be TRBD1 (6 bases). Germline CDR1 and CDR2: SEHNR and FQNEAQ (reference sequence). The V gene lost 6 bases and the J gene lost 2 bases, with 13 bases spanning the gap. The CDR3 is made up of 14 amino acids.

CDR3 nucleotide sequence: TGTGCCATTACCGGGACAGCCGGGGGGCCCCAGCATTTT. It translates to CAITGTAGGPQHF. The V gene is TRBV19, the J gene TRBJ1-5; 7 bases fit TRBD1. This CDR3 is 13 amino acids long. Germline-derived CDR1 and CDR2 are LNHDA and SQIVND (reference sequence). The V gene end was trimmed by 10 bases and the J gene end by 9 bases; junction bases not matched to a gene: 12.

The V call is TRBV15, the J call TRBJ2-5, with 7 bases aligning to TRBD1. There are 15 residues in the CDR3. CDR1 and CDR2 from the germline V gene are LNHNV and YYDKDF (reference sequence). Losses at the gene ends were 3 bases for V and 4 bases for J; bases not matched to a gene: 8. In DNA form, the CDR3 reads TGTGCCACCAGCAGGGACCGACAGGGTAGAGAGACCCAGTACTTC. It yields the protein CATSRDRQGRETQYF.

The chain is built from TRBV2 and TRBJ2-7, with TRBD1 as a possible D gene (8 bases). The germline gives CDR1 SNHLY, CDR2 FYNNEI. Trimming removed 7 bases at V and 2 bases at J, with 24 bases between. This CDR3 has 17 amino acids. As DNA, the CDR3 is TGTGCCAGCACCACTTCCTCGGGAGGACAGGGTGCCTACGAGCAGTACTTC. It encodes CASTTSSGGQGAYEQYF.

This clone was observed once. The rearrangement joins TRBV7-3 to TRBJ2-7, with a weak D call TRBD2 (7 bases). From germline, CDR1 is SGHTA and CDR2 FQGTGA. The CDR3 has 14 residues. The germline V and J ends were trimmed by 2 bases and 3 bases, with 11 bases remaining between them. CDR3 loop: CASSLEGGGYEQYF. Written as DNA, the CDR3 is TGTGCCAGCAGCTTAGAGGGAGGGGGCTACGAGCAGTACTTC.

This clone was seen only once. The rearrangement joins TRBV28 to TRBJ2-1; 8 nucleotides agree with TRBD2. CDR3 size: 15 residues. The J segment lost 4 bases and the V segment lost 7 bases, leaving 9 bases of the junction unmatched. The V gene's germline CDR1 is MDHEN and CDR2 SYDVKM. Written as DNA, the CDR3 is TGTGCCAGCATTACTGAAGCGGGGGCATACAATGAGCAGTTCTTC. Its protein product is CASITEAGAYNEQFF.

With regard to this clone: The DNA is omitted, as the CDR3 cannot be located on it reliably, and the CDR3 follows TCRdb's listing. The rearrangement links TRBV6-6 to TRBJ2-3; the tabulated D call, TRBD1, remains unverified against the DNA. The germline V gene has CDR1 MNHNY and CDR2 SVGAGI (reference sequence). Termini included, the CDR3 measures 15 amino acids. This CDR3 is CASSSSTGIEDTQYF.

The chain is built from TRBV9 and TRBJ2-3; 9 bases are shared with TRBD2. The CDR3 has 17 residues. Trimming took 0 bases from V and 6 from J; bases not matched to a gene: 11. Germline CDR1 is SGDLS and CDR2 is YYNGEE. Written as DNA, the CDR3 is TGTGCCAGCAGCGTAGCCCCCCTTGCGGGGGGGTTGGATACGCAGTATTTT. Its protein product is CASSVAPLAGGLDTQYF.

The chain is built from TRBV7-6 and TRBJ1-1, with TRBD1 matching over 8 bases. The CDR3 has 15 amino acids. J lost 1 base, V lost 5 bases, and 6 bases had no gene match. CDR1 SGHVS and CDR2 FNYEAQ come from the germline V gene. CDR3 sequence: CASSAPGQANTEAFF. The CDR3 bases are TGTGCCAGCAGCGCGCCGGGACAGGCGAACACTGAAGCTTTCTTT.

The chain carries TRBV5-6 and TRBJ1-5, with D perhaps matching TRBD1 (6 bases). From germline, CDR1 is SGHDT and CDR2 YYEEEE. The length of the CDR3 is 15 residues. Trimming removed 4 bases at V and 1 base at J, with 12 bases between. As DNA, the CDR3 is TGTGCCAGCAGCATGGGGGGCGACAGCAATCAGCCCCAGCATTTT. Translation gives CASSMGGDSNQPQHF.

V and J are TRBV12-5 and TRBJ2-1; 11 positions agree with TRBD1. With V trimmed by 6 bases and J by 8 bases, 9 bases remained unmatched. Germline CDR1 and CDR2: LGHNT and FRNRAP. The CDR3 runs to 15 residues. CDR3 bases: TGTGCTAGTGGCCTAGGACAGGGGGCTTGGGATGAGCAGTTCTTC. Translated: CASGLGQGAWDEQFF.

The rearrangement links TRBV10-3 to TRBJ2-3, with 7 bases lining up with TRBD2. The trim removed 0 bases at V and 6 bases at J, leaving 6 bases unmatched. The germline V gene encodes CDR1 ENHRY and CDR2 SYGVKD. The CDR3 has 15 amino acids. The CDR3, as DNA: TGTGCCATCAGTGAGTCAGAGGGAGGGGTTGATACGCAGTATTTT. Translation gives CAISESEGGVDTQYF.

This clone appeared a single time. The chain employs TRBV2 and TRBJ1-2; 9 bases fit TRBD1. The CDR3 has 16 residues. Trimming at V came to 6 bases and at J to 4 bases, leaving 12 bases not matched to a gene. The V gene's germline CDR1 is SNHLY and CDR2 FYNNEI. The CDR3 protein is CASSRDPGTGPYGYTF. CDR3 DNA: TGTGCCAGCAGCAGGGACCCCGGGACAGGGCCCTATGGCTACACCTTC.

The V gene is TRBV5-1, the J gene TRBJ2-2; 10 bases are shared with TRBD2. J was trimmed by 4 bases and V by 5 bases; bases with no gene match: 8. Germline V CDR1 and CDR2: SGHRS, YFSETQ. This CDR3 contains 16 residues. CDR3 region: CASSGAGGPATGELFF. The CDR3 bases are TGCGCCAGCAGTGGAGCGGGAGGGCCCGCCACCGGGGAGCTGTTTTTT.

J is TRBJ1-1 and V is TRBV6-5; TRBD1 is a possible D gene (5 bases). Germline loops: CDR1 MNHEY, CDR2 SVGAGI. This CDR3 spans 15 amino acids. V lost 5 bases, J lost 4 bases, and 17 bases lay in between. The CDR3 DNA is TGTGCCAGCAGTACAGTAGAGGCGGGGGGCACTGAAGCTTTCTTT. It specifies CASSTVEAGGTEAFF.

The chain joins TRBV6-1 to TRBJ1-3, with D unresolved. CDR3 size: 11 residues. V was shortened by 3 bases and J by 8 bases, with 5 bases between the two germline ends. Per the germline V gene, CDR1 is MNHNS and CDR2 is SASEGT. The chain's CDR3 is CASSDGYTIYF. For the CDR3, the DNA is TGTGCCAGCAGTGACGGGTACACCATATATTTT.

This chain links TRBV7-8 with TRBJ2-3, with a possible D match to TRBD2 (5 bases). This CDR3 has 16 amino acids. The germline V and J ends were trimmed by 1 base and 4 bases, with 15 bases remaining between them. Germline loops: CDR1 SGHVS, CDR2 FQNEAQ. This chain's CDR3 is CASSLVGQMGADTQYF. CDR3 DNA sequence: TGTGCCAGCAGCTTAGTAGGGCAGATGGGAGCAGATACGCAGTATTTT.

V is TRBV6-1 and J is TRBJ1-5; no firm D call. V was shortened by 3 bases and J by 6 bases, with 9 bases between the two germline ends. CDR3 length: 13 amino acids. In germline, CDR1 is MNHNS, CDR2 SASEGT. The CDR3 region is CASSDNEGQPQHF. The CDR3, as DNA: TGTGCCAGCAGTGATAATGAGGGTCAGCCCCAGCATTTT.

V and J are TRBV10-2 and TRBJ2-7, with 10 bases identical to TRBD1. The CDR3 totals 16 residues. V was clipped by 6 bases and J by 3 bases; unmatched bases: 11. Germline V gene data show CDR1 as WSHSY and CDR2 as SAAADI. The CDR3, as DNA: TGCGCCAGCAGCCGAGCACTGGACAGGGGGTACTACGAGCAGTACTTC. Residues: CASSRALDRGYYEQYF.

V gene TRBV2 combines with J gene TRBJ1-6, with TRBD1 as a possible D gene (6 bases). Germline CDR1 reads SNHLY; CDR2 reads FYNNEI. With 2 bases removed from V and 11 bases from J, the gap between germline ends came to 25 bases. The CDR3 is made up of 18 amino acids. CDR3 residues: CASSESLHRTVIPPPLHF. In nucleotides, the CDR3 is TGTGCCAGCAGTGAATCTCTCCATCGGACAGTTATCCCACCACCCCTCCACTTT.

This chain links TRBV11-2 with TRBJ2-1; 13 bases agree with TRBD2. V lost 6 bases, J lost 8 bases, and 7 bases stayed unmatched. Looked up from germline, CDR1 is SGHAT and CDR2 is FQNNGV. The CDR3 spans 15 residues. The CDR3 DNA is TGTGCCAGCAGTCCACTAGCGGGGGGGCCGGATGAGCAGTTCTTC. Residues: CASSPLAGGPDEQFF. Full variable domain (outside the CDR3, taken from reference TRBV11-2 and TRBJ2-1): EAGVAQSPRYKIIEKRQSVAFWCNPISGHATLYWYQQILGQGPKLLIQFQNNGVVDDSQLPKDRFSAERLKGVDSTLKIQPAKLEDSAVYLCASSPLAGGPDEQFFGPGTRLTVL.

In this sample, this clone turned up once. The V gene is TRBV4-2, the J gene TRBJ2-5; possible D gene TRBD1, 6 bases. The CDR3 runs to 17 residues. Germline assignment: CDR1 LGHNA and CDR2 YNFKEQ. V lost 4 bases and J lost 1, with 19 bases in between. The CDR3: CASSPHGDPGAQETQYF. The CDR3 DNA is TGTGCCAGCAGCCCACATGGGGACCCAGGGGCCCAAGAGACCCAGTACTTC.